This T cell receptor beta chain was sequenced in a study of blood T cell repertoires in COVID-19. Study in general: Acute and convalescent COVID-19 specimens originated in the United States, Italy and Spain.

There are 17 residues in the CDR3. The germline CDR1 and CDR2 sequences are MDHEN and SYDVKM. V was pared by 2 bases and J by 2 bases, with 7 bases of the junction left unmatched. This study enrolled people aged about 18 to 100 from approximately 25 US geographic areas. TCRdb's copy holds only in-frame clones and misses some; the assay was immunoSEQ multiplex PCR. The sample contains roughly 230,000 clones, approximately 84% of which appear only once. The chain is built from TRBV28 and TRBJ2-3, with 10 bases that match TRBD2. The specimen was PBMCs or T cells enriched from blood (not recorded which). The receptor's source is a woman in her forties or fifties who had been exposed to COVID-19. The CDR3 spells CASSLKKLAGLTDTQYF. The CDR3 nucleotides read TGTGCCAGCAGTTTAAAGAAACTAGCGGGGCTCACAGATACGCAGTATTTT.